One sample yielded the 11 T cell receptor beta chains listed below, sequenced in a study of cytomegalovirus exposure and HLA in healthy donors. Clones were read by immunoSEQ multiplex PCR, and TCRdb kept only the in-frame ones, dropping some. The repertoire includes about 150,000 clones, approximately 93% of them detected once, and about 0.75% sits in the top ten. Sequencing was done on a sample of PBMCs. The receptors come from a man younger than 35 in good health and CMV-seronegative.

The chain employs TRBV5-1 and TRBJ2-5, with D perhaps matching TRBD1 (5 bases). V was cut by 4 bases and J by 2 bases, with 12 bases left in between. This CDR3 has 14 amino acids. In germline, CDR1 is SGHRS, CDR2 YFSETQ. Here the CDR3 DNA reads TGCGCCAGCAGCCACAGGAGTTTACAAGAGACCCAGTACTTC. It codes for CASSHRSLQETQYF.

The chain is built from TRBV11-2 and TRBJ2-2; 11 bases fit TRBD2. The V gene's germline CDR1 is SGHAT and CDR2 FQNNGV. The CDR3 is 17 residues long. The V and J ends lost 3 bases and 0 bases, in that order; junction bases with no gene match: 3. The CDR3 is CASSFWGLAANTGELFF. The CDR3 coding sequence is TGTGCCAGCAGCTTCTGGGGACTAGCGGCGAACACCGGGGAGCTGTTTTTT.

CDR3 in DNA: TGTGCCATCACCGAAGCAGGGGGGAAGCAAAACACCATATATTTT. It yields the protein CAITEAGGKQNTIYF. The V gene is TRBV10-3, the J gene TRBJ1-3, with 7 positions matching TRBD1. V shed 7 bases and J 6 bases; nucleotides not matched to a gene: 12. Germline V gene sequence: CDR1 ENHRY, CDR2 SYGVKD. The CDR3 length is 15 residues.

The chain has TRBV29-1 and TRBJ2-1, with TRBD2 matching over 10 bases. J was trimmed by 6 bases and V by 7 bases; bases with no gene match: 12. Germline V gene data show CDR1 as SQVTM and CDR2 as ANQGSEA. This CDR3 spans 15 amino acids. The CDR3 loop is CSGGAPSGSINEQFF. As DNA, the CDR3 is TGCAGCGGCGGGGCCCCTAGCGGGAGTATCAATGAGCAGTTCTTC.

This chain uses TRBV7-9 with TRBJ2-7, with 9 bases lining up with TRBD2. The CDR3 length is 15 residues. Germline lookup yields CDR1 SEHNR and CDR2 FQNEAQ (reference sequence). Trimming removed 5 bases from V and 3 bases from J; junction bases left unmatched: 8. This chain's CDR3 is CASSPRTSENYEQYF. The CDR3 DNA sequence: TGTGCCAGCAGCCCCCGGACTAGCGAAAACTACGAGCAGTACTTC.

This clone was detected only once. The rearrangement links TRBV19 to TRBJ2-3; 7 bases agree with TRBD2. After removal of 4 bases from V and 3 bases from J, the junction contained 7 bases not matched to a gene. The germline V gene has CDR1 LNHDA and CDR2 SQIVND (reference sequence). The CDR3 covers 15 residues. As DNA, the CDR3 is TGTGCCAGTAGTAGCTTCCGGGAGGCAACAGATACGCAGTATTTT. Protein sequence: CASSSFREATDTQYF.

The rearrangement joins TRBV29-1 to TRBJ2-5; no clear D. The CDR3 runs 13 residues. CDR1 and CDR2 (germline): SQVTM, ANQGSEA. Trimming took 6 bases from V and 3 from J, leaving 14 bases between them. The CDR3 spells CSVFLAGKETQYF. The DNA of the CDR3 is TGCAGCGTGTTCCTTGCAGGCAAAGAGACCCAGTACTTC.

This rearrangement joins TRBV29-1 to TRBJ2-2, with a tentative D call TRBD2 (5 bases). From germline, CDR1 is SQVTM and CDR2 ANQGSEA. CDR3 length: 18 amino acids. The V end lost 4 bases, the J end lost 6 bases, and 27 bases lay between the germline ends. The CDR3 DNA sequence: TGCAGCGTTGCGTCCGGGCGCAGACGGGGTATTACGTCCGGGGAGCTGTTTTTT. As protein: CSVASGRRRGITSGELFF.

The chain links TRBV7-3 to TRBJ2-1, with 7 bases fitting TRBD2. The CDR3 contains 15 residues. CDR1 and CDR2 from the germline V gene are SGHTA and FQGTGA. Trimming took 5 bases from V and 4 from J; bases not matched to a gene: 8. The CDR3 region has the DNA TGTGCCAGCAGCCGAAGCGGGGCCGCATACAATGAGCAGTTCTTC. This encodes CASSRSGAAYNEQFF.

The CDR3 here is CASSESGGGLEAFF. In DNA, the CDR3 is TGTGCCAGCAGTGAATCGGGGGGGGGACTTGAGGCTTTCTTT. V usage is TRBV6-1 and J usage is TRBJ1-1; tentative D call: TRBD1 (5 bases). Trimming took 2 bases from V and 11 from J, leaving 18 bases between them. The CDR3 has 14 amino acids. Per the germline V gene, CDR1 is MNHNS and CDR2 is SASEGT.

The chain links TRBV7-2 to TRBJ2-5, with D tentatively TRBD1 (5 bases). The ends were cut back, 5 bases at V and 0 bases at J, with 13 bases in the middle. Germline V gene sequence: CDR1 SGHTA, CDR2 FQGNSA. The CDR3 spans 15 residues. CDR3 sequence reads: CASSERGADQETQYF. In DNA, the CDR3 is TGTGCCAGCAGCGAACGTGGGGCGGACCAAGAGACCCAGTACTTC. Looking up the rest from reference TRBV7-2 and TRBJ2-5 gives the full variable domain: GAGVSQSPSNKVTEKGKDVELRCDPISGHTALYWYRQSLGQGLEFLIYFQGNSAPDKSGLPSDRFSAERTGGSVSTLTIQRTQQEDSAVYLCASSERGADQETQYFGPGTRLLVL.